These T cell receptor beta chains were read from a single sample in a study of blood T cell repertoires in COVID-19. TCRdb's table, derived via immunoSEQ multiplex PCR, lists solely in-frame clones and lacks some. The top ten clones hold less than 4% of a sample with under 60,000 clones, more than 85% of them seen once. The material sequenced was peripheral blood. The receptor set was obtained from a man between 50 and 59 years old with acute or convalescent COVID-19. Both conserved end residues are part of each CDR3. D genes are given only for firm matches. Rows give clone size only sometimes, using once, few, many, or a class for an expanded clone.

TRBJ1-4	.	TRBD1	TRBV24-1	CATSDNRDRPNEKLFF	TGTGCCACCAGTGACAACCGGGACAGACCGAATGAAAAACTGTTTTTT
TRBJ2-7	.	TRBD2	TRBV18	CASSQGTSGRALGYEQYF	TGTGCCAGCTCTCAAGGGACTAGCGGGAGGGCCCTCGGGTACGAGCAGTACTTC
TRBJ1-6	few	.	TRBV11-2	CASSPQGRNSPLHF	TGTGCCAGCAGCCCTCAGGGGAGAAATTCACCCCTCCACTTT
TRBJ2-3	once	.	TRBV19	CASATFGFRADTQYF	TGTGCCAGTGCCACTTTTGGTTTCAGGGCAGATACGCAGTATTTT
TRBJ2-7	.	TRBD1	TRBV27	CASSPGTGIYEQYF	TGTGCCAGCAGTCCTGGGACAGGGATATACGAGCAGTACTTC
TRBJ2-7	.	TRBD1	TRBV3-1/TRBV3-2	CASSPTGLPYEQYF	TGTGCCAGCAGCCCGACAGGGTTACCCTACGAGCAGTACTTC
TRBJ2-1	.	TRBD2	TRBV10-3	CAISERVAGSYNEQFF	TGTGCCATCAGTGAGAGAGTAGCGGGCAGCTACAATGAGCAGTTCTTC
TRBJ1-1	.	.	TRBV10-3	CAISGEFTGRRNTEAFF	TGTGCCATCAGTGGGGAGTTCACAGGGCGGAGGAACACTGAAGCTTTCTTT
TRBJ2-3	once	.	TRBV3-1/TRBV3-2	CASSRSSKGLDTQYF	TGTGCCAGCAGCCGCTCCAGTAAGGGGTTAGATACGCAGTATTTT
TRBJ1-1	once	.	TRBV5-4	CASSWAARDTEAFF	TGTGCCAGCAGCTGGGCTGCTCGTGACACTGAAGCTTTCTTT
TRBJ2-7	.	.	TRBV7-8	CASSPILGRGYEQYF	TGTGCCAGCAGCCCCATCCTCGGGAGAGGGTACGAGCAGTACTTC
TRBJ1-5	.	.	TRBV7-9	CASSFGDQPQHF	TGTGCCAGCAGCTTCGGGGATCAGCCCCAGCATTTT
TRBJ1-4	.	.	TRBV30	CAWSVAEELFF	TGTGCCTGGAGTGTGGCAGAAGAACTGTTTTTT
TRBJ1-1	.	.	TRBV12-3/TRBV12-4	CASSPGEITEAFF	TGTGCCAGCAGTCCAGGGGAGATCACTGAAGCTTTCTTT
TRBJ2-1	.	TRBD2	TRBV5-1	CASSSSGHNEQFF	TGCGCCAGCAGCTCTAGCGGCCACAATGAGCAGTTCTTC
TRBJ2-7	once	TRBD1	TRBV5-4	CASSAGGPSRTYEQYF	TGTGCCAGCAGCGCAGGGGGACCATCCCGGACCTACGAGCAGTACTTC
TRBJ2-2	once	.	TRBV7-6	CASSLATNTGELFF	TGTGCCAGCAGCTTAGCCACGAACACCGGGGAGCTGTTTTTT
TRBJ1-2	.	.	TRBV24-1	CATQSPGYGYTF	TGTGCCACCCAAAGTCCCGGGTATGGCTACACCTTC
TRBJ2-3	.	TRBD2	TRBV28	CASSLWDLAGGPDTQYF	TGTGCCAGCAGTTTATGGGATCTAGCGGGAGGGCCAGATACGCAGTATTTT
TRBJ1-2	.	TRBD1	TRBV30	CAWSGQGAGYGYTF	TGTGCCTGGAGCGGACAGGGGGCGGGCTATGGCTACACCTTC
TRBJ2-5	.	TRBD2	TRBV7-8	CASSLNRLAEETQYF	TGTGCCAGCAGCTTAAATAGGCTAGCGGAAGAGACCCAGTACTTC
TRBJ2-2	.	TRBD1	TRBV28	CASTLTGGSSTGELFF	TGTGCCAGCACCCTGACAGGGGGTAGCTCCACCGGGGAGCTGTTTTTT
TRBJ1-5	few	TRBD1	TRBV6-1	CASSGENRGGNQPQHF	TGTGCCAGCAGTGGGGAAAACAGGGGGGGCAATCAGCCCCAGCATTTT
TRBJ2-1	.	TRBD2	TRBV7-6	CASSLAPGGQGNEQFF	TGTGCCAGCAGCTTAGCTCCGGGAGGGCAAGGCAATGAGCAGTTCTTC
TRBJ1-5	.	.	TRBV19	CASSITDSAILPQHF	TGTGCCAGTAGTATAACCGACAGCGCAATCTTGCCCCAGCATTTT